This TCR beta chain was profiled in a study of T cells in tumors after PD-1 blockade (dated by TCRdb to about 2019). At the level of the whole study: Prior checkpoint blockade, systemic immunosuppressant use, and recent radiotherapy or other anti-cancer therapy within 4 weeks were grounds for patient exclusion. To compare blood and tumor clonotypes, bulk TCR sequencing was performed on 9 to 10 peripheral blood samples from 5 patients. RECIST version 1.1 was used to evaluate clinical response. Peripheral blood samples averaged approximately 100,000 TCR templates (range 24,679-257,772) and roughly 35,000 unique clonotypes. Paired single-cell RNA and TCR sequencing was done in the study on site-matched tumors from patients with BCC or SCC, both before and after anti-PD-1 therapy. Some patients also continued taking vismodegib 150 mg daily during anti-PD-1 treatment. Patients were treated with either pembrolizumab 200 mg every 3 weeks or cemiplimab 350 mg every 2 weeks. Study-wide conclusions, independent of this receptor: The source of novel T cell clones was not identified and could include lymphoid organs or rare unexpanded clones within the tumor or its periphery. Roughly two fifths of the TCR clonotypes from tumors also showed up in blood, and some novel exhausted tumor clones were present in pre-treatment blood, which suggests peripheral recruitment.

Taken with the paper, the label for time point translates to: before anti-PD-1 therapy. For bulk TCRbeta sequencing, genomic DNA was extracted from tumor biopsies or peripheral blood, and input amounts ranged from 616 ng to 6,004 ng. All patients had histologically proven advanced or metastatic basal or squamous cell carcinoma and were poor candidates for surgical resection. The basal cell carcinoma cohort comprised fewer than 12 patients, of whom about eight had bulk tumor TCR sequencing. On this clone: The clone's antigen remains unknown. The record has no base qualities; no much larger clone is one base away.

From a lookup of the germline V gene, CDR1 and CDR2 are MDHEN and SYDVKM. Measured from the cysteine to the phenylalanine, the CDR3 is 15 residues long. CDR3 DNA is the only sequence kept; it has 45 bases, read in frame from the first base. The V end loses 3 bases and the J end loses 3 bases, and a stretch of 12 bases separates them. The immunoSEQ platform was used for deep TCRbeta sequencing. In the authors' own workflow: For further analysis, only productive rearrangements were exported from the immunoSEQ Analyzer. T cell phenotypes were assigned to bulk TCRbeta clonotypes by matching the clonotypes to single-cell RNA+TCR-seq clones that had the same TCRbeta sequence. Clone enrichment in tumor was computed as tumor frequency divided by PBMC frequency from bulk TCR sequencing. GLIPH was used to group TCRs into specificity groups, clusters of distinct TCRs likely recognizing common antigens via shared CDR3 motifs. What TCRdb holds here is the immuneACCESS table cut down to in-frame rearrangements. Part of the clones is not present; checked against another copy, under half of the missing clones reflect an unresolved V gene, and the others are unexplained. For V, J and clone size, that table is used; D and trimming come from the DNA. The sample records around 51,000 clones, roughly 80% of which are singletons. The top ten clonotypes cover roughly 4% of the sample.

The sequence links TRBV28 to TRBJ1-3, with the D segment identity uncertain. This sequence originates from a human donor with basal cell carcinoma. The starting material was PBMCs, obtained before anti-PD-1 treatment. DNA sequence: TGTGCCAGCAGTTTTGAGGGATGGGATGGAAACACCATATATTTT. Its protein reads: CASSFEGWDGNTIYF.